Presented here are 9 T cell receptor beta chains from one specimen sequenced in a study of T cell responses to AZD1222 COVID-19 vaccine. Sequencing was performed with immunoSEQ multiplex PCR; in TCRdb, only in-frame clones are kept and a portion is missing. The sample consists of tens of thousands of clones, more than 80% of them appearing once. Material: peripheral blood, obtained on day 0 of AZD1222 vaccination. All receptors come from an adult in good health.

V is TRBV19 and J is TRBJ1-5, with 8 bases aligning to TRBD1. This CDR3 spans 17 amino acids. CDR1 is LNHDA, CDR2 SQIVND, per germline (reference sequence). V shed 2 bases, J shed 0 bases, and the junction held 6 bases outside the gene matches. The CDR3 DNA reads TGTGCCAGTAGTATAACCACAGGGGGGTATAGCAATCAGCCCCAGCATTTT. This sequence encodes CASSITTGGYSNQPQHF.

The rearrangement uses TRBV11-2 and TRBJ2-1, with 9 bases lining up with TRBD2. With V trimmed by 8 bases and J by 6 bases, 5 bases remained unmatched. CDR3 size: 13 residues. Germline values: CDR1 SGHAT, CDR2 FQNNGV. CDR3 bases: TGTGCCAGCTCGGGACTAGCCATCAATGAGCAGTTCTTC. Translated: CASSGLAINEQFF.

About this clone itself: One end of the junction varies from germline; a read error may be responsible. The chain links TRBV7-9 to TRBJ2-5; unclear D gene. CDR3 size: 12 residues. Germline V lookup: CDR1 SEHNR, CDR2 FQNEAQ (reference sequence). For the CDR3, the DNA is TGTGCCAGCAACTTAGGGCAAGAGACCCAGTACTTC. Amino acids: CASNLGQETQYF.

This clone was detected only once. The J gene is TRBJ1-5, the V gene TRBV3-1 (or the pseudogene TRBV3-2); weak D call: TRBD1 (5 bases). CDR3 length: 14 amino acids. Germline V lookup: CDR1 LGHDT, CDR2 YNNKEL (reference sequence). Trimming removed 11 bases from V and 2 bases from J, with 16 bases in between. The CDR3: CAGQGEDGNQPQHF. The CDR3 DNA is TGTGCCGGTCAAGGGGAGGACGGCAATCAGCCCCAGCATTTT.

The chain uses TRBV15 and TRBJ2-3; the match to TRBD1 covers 7 bases. Trimming removed 8 bases from V and 6 bases from J; junction bases left unmatched: 26. Germline V gene sequence: CDR1 LNHNV, CDR2 YYDKDF (reference sequence). The CDR3 is made up of 19 amino acids. CDR3 nucleotide sequence: TGTGCCACCCAGGGCCGGCTAGCAGTCAGAGGGGGCTCTAAGGATACGCAGTATTTT. This gives the protein CATQGRLAVRGGSKDTQYF.

The chain combines TRBV7-2 with TRBJ2-1; D is unclear. In germline, CDR1 is SGHTA, CDR2 FQGNSA. V dropped 5 bases and J dropped 0 bases, with 20 bases sitting between them. The CDR3 runs 18 residues. CDR3 amino acids: CASSPRRRGLVSYNEQFF. The DNA of the CDR3 is TGTGCCAGCAGCCCGAGGCGGCGTGGTCTGGTCTCCTACAATGAGCAGTTCTTC.

The chain joins TRBV2 to TRBJ2-5; unclear D gene. Germline CDR1 SNHLY, CDR2 FYNNEI. V lost 1 base, J lost 2 bases, and 8 bases lay in between. This CDR3 spans 14 amino acids. This chain's CDR3 is CASSEDYGQETQYF. The CDR3 region has the DNA TGTGCCAGCAGTGAAGATTACGGACAAGAGACCCAGTACTTC.

V usage is TRBV4-1 and J usage is TRBJ2-7; perhaps TRBD2 as D (6 bases). Trimming left V 1 base short and J 2 bases short, with 12 bases between. The CDR3 runs to 15 residues. Germline lookup yields CDR1 MGHRA and CDR2 YSYEKL. In DNA, the CDR3 is TGCGCCAGCAGCCAAGCTGGCGGGGACCCCTACGAGCAGTACTTC. Amino acids: CASSQAGGDPYEQYF.

This clone showed up just a few times. This chain connects TRBV4-3 to TRBJ1-6; a weak D match, TRBD1 (6 bases). The CDR3 sequence is 16 residues long. The V end lost 0 bases, the J end lost 9 bases, and 15 bases lay between the germline ends. The germline gives CDR1 LGHNA, CDR2 YSLEER. In DNA form, the CDR3 reads TGCGCCAGCAGCCAAGATCTGGCAGGGGAGTTTTCACCCCTCCACTTT. Protein sequence: CASSQDLAGEFSPLHF.